A selection of T cell receptor beta chains follows, all from one sample in a study of blood T cell repertoires in COVID-19. Clones were sequenced by immunoSEQ multiplex PCR, and TCRdb holds only the in-frame ones, with some missing. Altogether 200,000 to 250,000 clones are present, 80% to 90% being singletons, with the ten largest covering more than 3%. The sequenced sample consisted of PBMCs or T cells enriched from blood (not recorded which). All receptors derive from a woman aged 30 to 39 who had been exposed to COVID-19. The CDR3 runs from the conserved cysteine through the conserved F or W. D genes are given only for firm matches. A clone size is listed for some rows: how often the clone was seen (once, few, many), or a class if it is expanded.

j_gene	abundance	d_gene	v_gene	CDR3nt	CDR3aa
TRBJ2-3	-	TRBD2	TRBV9	TGTGCCAGCAGCGTAGGTGTTAGCGGGAGGGATACGCAGTATTTT	CASSVGVSGRDTQYF
TRBJ2-7	-	-	TRBV6-5	TGTGCCAGCAGTTGGGAACAGGCCTACGAGCAGTACTTC	CASSWEQAYEQYF
TRBJ2-2	-	TRBD1	TRBV11-3	TGTGCCAGCAGCCCAATAGTGGGACAGGATTACACCGGGGAGCTGTTTTTT	CASSPIVGQDYTGELFF
TRBJ2-7	-	-	TRBV27	TGTGCCAGCAGTTCAGGACAGTCCTACGAGCAGTACTTC	CASSSGQSYEQYF
TRBJ2-7	-	TRBD1	TRBV6-1	TGTGCCAGCAGTGAAGAGGGGACAGGGATCCCCTACGAGCAGTACTTC	CASSEEGTGIPYEQYF
TRBJ1-2	-	-	TRBV6-1	TGTGCCAGCAGTGAAGCGCTGGGGCAGGGCCGTGGCTACACCTTC	CASSEALGQGRGYTF
TRBJ1-2	-	-	TRBV4-2	TGTGCCAGCAGCCAAGTACAGGAGTCCTATGGCTACACCTTC	CASSQVQESYGYTF
TRBJ2-1	-	TRBD2	TRBV11-2	TGTGCCAGCAGCTCCAAACTAGCGGGATACGGCGATGAGCAGTTCTTC	CASSSKLAGYGDEQFF
TRBJ2-1	-	TRBD2	TRBV30	TGTGCCTGGAGGACTTCCGGGACTAGCGGGAGGGCCGAGTATGAGCAGTTCTTC	CAWRTSGTSGRAEYEQFF
TRBJ2-2	-	-	TRBV5-4	TGTGCCAGCAGCTTCTACTACACCGGGGAGCTGTTTTTT	CASSFYYTGELFF
TRBJ2-7	-	-	TRBV29-1	TGCAGCGTTTTAGCTGGAGTTTACGAGCAGTACTTC	CSVLAGVYEQYF
TRBJ2-5	-	TRBD2	TRBV9	TGTGCCAGCAGCGTTGCACTGGAGCTAGCGGAAGAGACCCAGTACTTC	CASSVALELAEETQYF
TRBJ1-3	-	-	TRBV4-2	TGTGCCAGCAGCCAAGGTAGCAGATCAAGCTCTGGAAACACCATATATTTT	CASSQGSRSSSGNTIYF
TRBJ2-5	-	TRBD2	TRBV15	TGTGCCACCAGCAGAGATGGCGGGAGCTCCCAAGAGACCCAGTACTTC	CATSRDGGSSQETQYF
TRBJ2-2	-	-	TRBV7-9	TGTGCCCCTACCCCGGACACCGGGGAGCTGTTTTTT	CAPTPDTGELFF
TRBJ2-7	once	TRBD2	TRBV29-1	TGCAGCGCCCGGGGGGGGGACGAGCAGTACTTC	CSARGGDEQYF
TRBJ1-1	-	TRBD1	TRBV6-5	TGTGCCAGCAGGGCAGGGGGAGTGAACACTGAAGCTTTCTTT	CASRAGGVNTEAFF
TRBJ2-1	-	-	TRBV14	TGTGCCAGCAGCCCCCGGGACTTATACAATGAGCAGTTCTTC	CASSPRDLYNEQFF
TRBJ2-7	-	-	TRBV2	TGTGCCAGCAGTGACGGTGTCCTTGTCCCCCGCGAGCAGTACTTC	CASSDGVLVPREQYF
TRBJ1-2	-	-	TRBV6-1	TGTGCCAGCAGTGAAGAGGGGGATGGCTACACCTTC	CASSEEGDGYTF
TRBJ1-6	-	TRBD1	TRBV3-1/TRBV3-2	TGTGCCAGCAGCCGGCAGGGACAGGGATCCCTACTCCACTTT	CASSRQGQGSLLHF
TRBJ1-3	-	TRBD1	TRBV19	TGTGCCAGTAGGGACCCGGGACAGGGAGTCTCCGGAAACACCATATATTTT	CASRDPGQGVSGNTIYF
TRBJ1-5	-	-	TRBV20-1	TGCAGTGCTAGTTTCCCGGGATCTAGCAATCAGCCCCAGCATTTT	CSASFPGSSNQPQHF
TRBJ1-2	-	-	TRBV5-1	TGCGCCAGCAGCCCATTTGGACAGAACTATGGCTACACCTTC	CASSPFGQNYGYTF
TRBJ1-2	-	-	TRBV6-6	TGTGCCAGCAGTCCTCTCCGGGGGGGCGGGTTGACCTATGGCTACACCTTC	CASSPLRGGGLTYGYTF
TRBJ2-6	-	-	TRBV25-1	TGTGCCAGCAGTGGCGTTTTCGGGGGATCCTCTGGGGCCAACGTCCTGACTTTC	CASSGVFGGSSGANVLTF
TRBJ1-1	-	-	TRBV11-2	TGTGCCAGCAGCTTAGATTTAGCCCTTGATGAAGCTTTCTTT	CASSLDLALDEAFF
TRBJ1-2	-	TRBD1	TRBV28	TGTGCCAGCAGTTCCGGACAGGGCGATGGCTACACCTTC	CASSSGQGDGYTF
TRBJ2-1	-	TRBD2	TRBV19	TGTGCCAGCAGATCTAGCGGGAGGGCTAATGAGCAGTTCTTC	CASRSSGRANEQFF
TRBJ2-1	-	TRBD2	TRBV19	TGTGCCAGTAGTATCGGGACTAGCGGGAGATCCTACAATGAGCAGTTCTTC	CASSIGTSGRSYNEQFF
TRBJ2-3	-	-	TRBV6-4	TGTGCCAGCAGTGACTCACTAGAATCGGATACGCAGTATTTT	CASSDSLESDTQYF
TRBJ2-7	-	-	TRBV5-4	TGTGCCAGCAGCTTGGCCGGGGGCGGGAGCTACTACGAGCAGTACTTC	CASSLAGGGSYYEQYF
TRBJ2-7	-	TRBD2	TRBV29-1	TGCAGCGTCGTAGCGGGAAAGGGGCAGTACTTC	CSVVAGKGQYF
TRBJ2-1	few	TRBD2	TRBV27	TGTGCCAGCAGTTTAGAAGCGGGAGTTACCTCCTACAATGAGCAGTTCTTC	CASSLEAGVTSYNEQFF
TRBJ2-7	-	-	TRBV12-3/TRBV12-4	TGTGCCAGCAGTTGGGGCACTTACGAGCAGTACTTC	CASSWGTYEQYF
TRBJ2-1	-	TRBD2	TRBV2	TGTGCCAGCAGTTCGCGGGAGGCCCCCTACAATGAGCAGTTCTTC	CASSSREAPYNEQFF
TRBJ2-1	-	TRBD1	TRBV5-1	TGCGCCAGCAGCCCGGGGGCCGGGACAGGGGGCGATGAGCAGTTCTTC	CASSPGAGTGGDEQFF
TRBJ1-2	-	-	TRBV28	TGTGCCAGCAGTTCCCGGGTCTTCTATGGCTACACCTTC	CASSSRVFYGYTF
TRBJ1-2	-	TRBD1	TRBV3-1/TRBV3-2	TGTGCCAGCAGCCAAGATCCTAGGGACAGGGGACTTGGCTACACCTTC	CASSQDPRDRGLGYTF
TRBJ2-1	-	TRBD2	TRBV28	TGTGCCAGCAGTTTATTTAGCGGGAGGGTAAACAATGAGCAGTTCTTC	CASSLFSGRVNNEQFF
TRBJ1-2	-	TRBD1	TRBV24-1	TGTGCCACCAGTGATCCCCAGGGGGTTGGATATGGCTACACCTTC	CATSDPQGVGYGYTF
TRBJ1-1	-	-	TRBV24-1	TGTGCCACCTCTGAAGGAGTCAACACTGAAGCTTTCTTT	CATSEGVNTEAFF
TRBJ2-1	few	TRBD2	TRBV3-1/TRBV3-2	TGTGCCAGCAGCCACCTAAGCGGGAGGGGTTTGAATGAGCAGTTCTTC	CASSHLSGRGLNEQFF
TRBJ1-2	-	-	TRBV3-1/TRBV3-2	TGTGCCAGCAGCCAAGTTAAAGACAGGCCTTATGGCTACACCTTC	CASSQVKDRPYGYTF
TRBJ1-1	once	-	TRBV11-3	TGTGCCAGCAGCTTAGGGGTTGGTGGGGGCGAAGCTGAAGCTTTCTTT	CASSLGVGGGEAEAFF
TRBJ1-4	-	-	TRBV7-9	TGTGCCAGCAGCTTAGTTCTCGGGGAGCGAACTAATGAAAAACTGTTTTTT	CASSLVLGERTNEKLFF
TRBJ1-2	-	TRBD1	TRBV28	TGTGCCAGCAGCCCGGGACAGGGTCACTATGGCTACACCTTC	CASSPGQGHYGYTF
TRBJ2-3	-	TRBD2	TRBV27	TGTGCCAGCAGTTCTCTAGCGGGAGATACGCAGTATTTT	CASSSLAGDTQYF
TRBJ2-1	-	-	TRBV12-3/TRBV12-4	TGTGCCAGCAGTTTTGCCGGGGGACGGGAGCAGTTCTTC	CASSFAGGREQFF
TRBJ1-4	-	TRBD1	TRBV5-1	TGCGCCAGCAGCCCCAGGGGGCGCGGGGAAAAACTGTTTTTT	CASSPRGRGEKLFF
TRBJ1-2	-	-	TRBV30	TGTGCCTGGCGGAACTATGGCTACACCTTC	CAWRNYGYTF
TRBJ2-7	-	TRBD1	TRBV7-2	TGTGCCAGCAGCACCGCCCCGAACAGGGGCGAGCAGTACTTC	CASSTAPNRGEQYF
TRBJ1-2	-	TRBD1	TRBV19	TGTGCCAGTAGTACCCCGGGACAGGGGGCAAAAAGTGGCTACACCTTC	CASSTPGQGAKSGYTF
TRBJ2-7	-	TRBD1	TRBV7-9	TGTGCCAGCAGTGATACAGGGGCCACCTACGAGCAGTACTTC	CASSDTGATYEQYF
TRBJ1-3	-	-	TRBV27	TGTGCCAGCAGTATGAATCCTCGGGGAAACACCATATATTTT	CASSMNPRGNTIYF